This entry lists 14 T cell receptor beta chains sequenced from one sample in a study of human thymus T cells. Assay: immunoSEQ multiplex PCR; the TCRdb copy retains only in-frame clones and omits some. The sample gives 86,000 or so clones, approximately 96% of which show up once; 0.025% to 0.04% is in the top ten. Thymus pieces cut out during corrective heart surgery were the tissue that was used. What was sequenced was thymus tissue. These receptor sequences come from a boy under two years old with a congenital heart defect but otherwise immunologically healthy.

This rearrangement joins TRBV7-2 to TRBJ2-5; 9 nucleotides match TRBD2. This CDR3 spans 14 amino acids. Unmatched junction bases numbered 2, after V lost 5 bases and J lost 1 base. Per the germline V gene, CDR1 is SGHTA and CDR2 is FQGNSA. This chain's CDR3 is CASSPAGGQETQYF. CDR3 coding DNA: TGTGCCAGCAGCCCAGCGGGGGGCCAAGAGACCCAGTACTTC.

This chain uses TRBV27 with TRBJ1-1, with 8 bases matching TRBD1. Germline assignment: CDR1 MNHEY and CDR2 SMNVEV (reference sequence). The CDR3 runs 14 residues. Germline trimming cut 6 bases from V and 0 bases from J; bases unmatched to any gene: 3. CDR3 amino acids: CASSRDRLNTEAFF. DNA of the CDR3: TGTGCCAGCAGCCGGGACAGGCTGAACACTGAAGCTTTCTTT.

This sequence joins TRBV28 and TRBJ1-2; the match to TRBD1 covers 9 bases. The germline gives CDR1 MDHEN, CDR2 SYDVKM. The length of the CDR3 is 15 residues. After removal of 7 bases from V and 7 bases from J, the junction contained 13 bases not matched to a gene. The CDR3 region is CASTYRDRAPSGYTF. The CDR3 nucleotides are TGTGCCAGCACTTATCGGGACAGGGCGCCGAGTGGCTACACCTTC.

The J gene is TRBJ2-3, the V gene TRBV23-1; D gene ambiguous. Being an ORF, TRBV23-1 has a function that is uncertain. The CDR3 is made up of 15 amino acids. V lost 5 bases and J lost 5, with 17 bases in between. CDR3 sequence (DNA): TGCGCCAGCAGTAGCTGGTCCTTGCTCCGAGATACGCAGTATTTT. The encoded protein is CASSSWSLLRDTQYF.

This rearrangement joins TRBV4-1 to TRBJ2-7; possibly TRBD1 or TRBD2 for D (7 bases each). V was clipped by 2 bases and J by 4 bases, with 27 bases between them. The CDR3 covers 19 residues. The germline gives CDR1 MGHRA, CDR2 YSYEKL. CDR3 DNA sequence: TGCGCCAGCAGCCAAAAATTGGGGGAGGGGGCTGCACCTGGGTACGAGCAGTACTTC. Translating gives CASSQKLGEGAAPGYEQYF.

The chain has TRBV9 and TRBJ1-1; D remains ambiguous. The V gene's germline CDR1 is SGDLS and CDR2 YYNGEE. V lost 3 bases and J lost 2, with 8 bases in between. The CDR3 runs 13 residues. The CDR3 coding sequence is TGTGCCAGCAGCGCGGGGTTTAACACTGAAGCTTTCTTT. Translating it yields CASSAGFNTEAFF.

The CDR3 region is CASSQETPGFDFADTQYF. In DNA form, the CDR3 reads TGTGCCAGCAGCCAAGAAACGCCAGGGTTTGATTTCGCAGATACGCAGTATTTT. This chain uses TRBV14 with TRBJ2-3; tentative D call: TRBD1 (5 bases). CDR3 size: 18 residues. In germline, CDR1 is SGHDN, CDR2 FVKESK. Trimming cost V 0 bases and J 4 bases, with 20 bases left between them.

The chain has TRBV27 and TRBJ2-7; TRBD1 might be the D (6 bases). Germline CDR1 and CDR2: MNHEY and SMNVEV (reference sequence). The CDR3 consists of 14 residues. V lost 5 bases and J 0 bases, leaving 11 bases between the germline ends. CDR3 bases: TGTGCCAGCAGTAGTTGGACAGTCTCCTACGAGCAGTACTTC. Protein: CASSSWTVSYEQYF.

The genes are TRBV10-3 and TRBJ2-1; possibly TRBD1 or TRBD2 for D (5 bases each). This CDR3 is built from 14 residues. The germline gives CDR1 ENHRY, CDR2 SYGVKD. V was clipped by 4 bases and J by 5 bases, with 12 bases between them. The CDR3 reads CAISGGTGNNEQFF. CDR3 coding DNA: TGTGCCATCAGTGGGGGGACGGGAAACAATGAGCAGTTCTTC.

This chain connects TRBV30 to TRBJ2-7, with D perhaps TRBD1 (6 bases). The CDR3 is made up of 15 amino acids. Germline assignment: CDR1 GTSNPN and CDR2 SVGIG (reference sequence). V lost 3 bases to trimming and J lost 5 bases, with 20 bases between them. CDR3: CAWRPSAGVFHEQYF. Here the CDR3 DNA reads TGTGCCTGGAGGCCCTCGGCAGGGGTGTTTCACGAGCAGTACTTC. Variable domain in full (rest from reference TRBV30 and TRBJ2-7): SQTIHQWPATLVQPVGSPLSLECTVEGTSNPNLYWYRQAAGRGLQLLFYSVGIGQISSEVPQNLSASRPQDRQFILSSKKLLLSDSGFYLCAWRPSAGVFHEQYFGPGTRLTVT.

CDR3 loop: CAWSARAQSYEQYF. CDR3 DNA sequence: TGTGCCTGGAGTGCGCGGGCCCAATCCTACGAGCAGTACTTC. This chain joins TRBV30 and TRBJ2-7, with D tentatively TRBD2 (5 bases). This CDR3 region has 14 residues. Per germline, CDR1 GTSNPN and CDR2 SVGIG (reference sequence). Trimming stripped 1 base from V and 1 base from J, with 11 bases between.

The V and J genes are TRBV11-3 and TRBJ1-1; possible D gene TRBD1, 6 bases. This CDR3 spans 14 amino acids. CDR1 is SGHNT, CDR2 YENEEA, per germline. V was cut by 5 bases and J by 6 bases, with 16 bases left in between. The chain's CDR3 is CASSRESGGPEAFF. The CDR3 DNA sequence: TGTGCCAGCAGCCGCGAATCTGGGGGGCCTGAAGCTTTCTTT.

V usage is TRBV7-2 and J usage is TRBJ2-1; 8 nucleotides align to TRBD2. Losses at the gene ends were 8 bases for V and 7 bases for J; bases not matched to a gene: 13. The CDR3 totals 15 residues. Germline V gene sequence: CDR1 SGHTA, CDR2 FQGNSA. In nucleotides, the CDR3 is TGTGCCAGCTTCCGGGGGGGACGCGCCCTTAATGAGCAGTTCTTC. It encodes CASFRGGRALNEQFF.

The chain has TRBV6-5 and TRBJ2-1; D perhaps matches TRBD2 (6 bases). Trimming pared 5 bases from V and 8 bases from J, leaving 13 bases between. The CDR3 totals 13 residues. The germline V gene encodes CDR1 MNHEY and CDR2 SVGAGI. CDR3 sequence reads: CASSRSSGYEQFF. CDR3 nucleotide sequence: TGTGCCAGCAGTAGGTCGAGCGGGTATGAGCAGTTCTTC.